This T cell receptor (beta chain) was captured in a study of cytomegalovirus exposure and HLA in healthy donors. Notes on this clone: Its target is not known.

The PCR had 60 Vbeta and 13 Jbeta primers. Original methodology: The count from a later analysis was some 83 million unique TCR beta chains, 9 million to 12 million of them shared. Repertoires were generated with immunoSEQ multiplex PCR, while TCRdb's copy carries only in-frame clones and drops some. Clone size and the V and J calls come from that table; the DNA yielded D and trimming. The sample holds fewer than 95,000 clones; 60% to 75% are singletons and the top ten take 15% to 20%. General study findings and limits: A later analysis reportedly found fewer N-insertions in an Asian-associated ancestry cluster than the approximately 670-donor mean. In a later analysis, at a false discovery rate of 0.05, over 15,000 TCR beta sequences were associated with HLA alleles. In a later analysis, CMV-associated beta chains were mostly HLA-associated, it appeared.

Germline V lookup: CDR1 SGHVS, CDR2 FQNEAQ. The CDR3 loop spans 14 amino acids. The ends were cut back, 2 bases at V and 1 base at J, with 8 bases in the middle. The chain links TRBV7-8 to TRBJ1-1; the D is unclear. The sample taken for sequencing was PBMCs. The clonotype was recovered from a woman aged 40 to 50 in good health and CMV-seropositive. CDR3 sequence reads: CASSLQAKNTEAFF. CDR3 sequence (DNA): TGTGCCAGCAGCTTACAGGCTAAGAACACTGAAGCTTTCTTT. Using reference TRBV7-8 and TRBJ1-1 for the parts outside the CDR3, the full variable domain is GAGVSQSPRYKVAKRGQDVALRCDPISGHVSLFWYQQALGQGPEFLTYFQNEAQLDKSGLPSDRFFAERPEGSVSTLKIQRTQQEDSAVYLCASSLQAKNTEAFFGQGTRLTVV.